This TCR beta chain appears in the sequencing data of a study of blood T cell repertoires in COVID-19. Study background: Both acute and convalescent COVID-19 samples were obtained from the United States, Italy and Spain. Sources were T cells, B-cell-depleted T cells, or PBMCs; the material itself was cDNA or gDNA.

As originally analysed: Scientists estimated how many nucleated cells there were by amplifying reference gene primers. Only in-frame clones appear in the TCRdb table, and some are missing; sequencing was by immunoSEQ multiplex PCR. V and J calls and clone size are copied from that table; D and trimming were computed from the DNA. The data show about 410,000 clones, about 91% seen once. Trimming cost V 5 bases and J 5 bases, with 12 bases left between them. Germline V gene lookup returns CDR1 MNHEY and CDR2 SMNVEV (reference sequence). This CDR3 spans 13 amino acids. Seattle patients were enrolled during active infection and followed longitudinally.

The TCR comes from a woman in her 40s with COVID-19, enrolled during active disease. The sequencing sample was made of peripheral blood. The rearrangement uses TRBV27 and TRBJ1-2, with a tentative D call TRBD1 (5 bases). This chain's CDR3 is CASSVRKGYGYTF. DNA for the CDR3: TGTGCCAGCAGTGTACGGAAGGGGTATGGCTACACCTTC.